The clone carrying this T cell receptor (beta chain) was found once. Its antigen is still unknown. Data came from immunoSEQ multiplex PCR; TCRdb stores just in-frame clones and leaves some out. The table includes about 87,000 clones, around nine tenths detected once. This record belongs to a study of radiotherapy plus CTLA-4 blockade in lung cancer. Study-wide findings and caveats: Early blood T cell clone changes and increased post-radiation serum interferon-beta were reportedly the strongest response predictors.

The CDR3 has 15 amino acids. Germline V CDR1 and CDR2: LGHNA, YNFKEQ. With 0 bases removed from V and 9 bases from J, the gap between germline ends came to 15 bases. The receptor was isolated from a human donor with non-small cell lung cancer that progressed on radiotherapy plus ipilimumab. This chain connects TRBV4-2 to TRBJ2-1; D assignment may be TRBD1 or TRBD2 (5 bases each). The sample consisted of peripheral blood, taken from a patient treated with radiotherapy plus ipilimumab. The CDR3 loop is CASSQDAGISGEQFF. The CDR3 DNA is TGTGCCAGCAGCCAAGATGCAGGGATAAGCGGTGAGCAGTTCTTC.